A single sample is the source of the 15 T cell receptor beta chains below, sequenced in a study of monozygotic twins with inflammatory bowel disease. TCRdb reprocessed the 5' RACE reads and keeps a single row for each CDR3 protein, giving no DNA. This sample's table reports more than 300,000 distinct CDR3 sequences. The sample comprised blood. These receptors were collected from a human donor with ulcerative colitis or Crohn's disease, or a healthy co-twin of an affected twin (not recorded which).

The gene calls are TRBV27 and TRBJ1-4; as DNA is missing, the TRBD1 call by TCRdb cannot be tested. Per germline, CDR1 MNHEY and CDR2 SMNVEV (reference sequence). This CDR3 has 15 amino acids. CDR3 residues: CASRAGDRLREKLFF.

The chain couples TRBV25-1 to TRBJ2-1; there is no DNA to check the TCRdb D call of TRBD1. The CDR3 extends over 14 amino acids. Germline V lookup: CDR1 MGHDK, CDR2 SYGVNS. The CDR3 region is CTSSEFQGPNEQFF.

This chain links TRBV5-6 with TRBJ2-5; absent DNA, TCRdb's TRBD1 call cannot be checked. Germline assignment: CDR1 SGHDT and CDR2 YYEEEE. This CDR3 spans 13 amino acids. The CDR3: CASSPQEVVTQYF.

V usage is TRBV12-3 or TRBV12-4 and J usage is TRBJ2-5; TCRdb's D call of TRBD1 is untestable without DNA. CDR3 length equals 15 residues. CDR3 loop: CASTTSLGAQETQYF.

V is TRBV30 and J is TRBJ2-1; TCRdb picks TRBD2, but there is no DNA to check that call. Germline V gene data show CDR1 as GTSNPN and CDR2 as SVGIG (reference sequence). The CDR3 length is 14 residues. This CDR3 reads CACGPGLQPNEQFF.

The chain links TRBV5-6 to TRBJ1-5; TCRdb returns TRBD1, unconfirmable since there is no DNA. The germline gives CDR1 SGHDT, CDR2 YYEEEE. The CDR3 consists of 16 residues. CDR3 sequence reads: CASSKQGAVGNQPQHF.

The chain has TRBV6-2 or TRBV6-3 and TRBJ2-2. The CDR3 totals 14 residues. CDR1 is MNHEY and CDR2 is SVGEGT in the germline V gene. Here the CDR3 reads CASSYSQNTGELFF.

CDR3 protein: CASRTRDTSAPPDTQYF. V usage is TRBV27 and J usage is TRBJ2-3; no DNA is available, so the TRBD2 call from TCRdb remains unchecked. The CDR3 loop spans 17 amino acids. Looked up from germline, CDR1 is MNHEY and CDR2 is SMNVEV (reference sequence).

The chain has TRBV27 and TRBJ2-7; checking the TCRdb D call of TRBD1 is not possible without DNA. Germline values: CDR1 MNHEY, CDR2 SMNVEV (reference sequence). The CDR3 is 17 residues long. The CDR3 protein is CASSLRTVNLPTYEQYF.

This sequence joins TRBV10-1 and TRBJ2-3; TCRdb's D gene call, TRBD2, goes unchecked for lack of DNA. The CDR3 contains 16 residues. Per germline, CDR1 WNHNN and CDR2 SYGVQD (reference sequence). CDR3 region: CASSELASGSTDTQYF.

The rearrangement joins TRBV6-1 to TRBJ1-2; the TCRdb call, TRBD1, lacks DNA for checking. Germline V gene sequence: CDR1 MNHNS, CDR2 SASEGT. This CDR3 spans 15 amino acids. The CDR3 sequence is CASSLGTGAYYGYTF.

V gene TRBV12-3 or TRBV12-4 combines with J gene TRBJ2-2; TCRdb's D call of TRBD2 is untestable without DNA. The CDR3 covers 15 residues. The chain's CDR3 is CASSLRKGNTGELFF.

The chain's CDR3 is CASSSNRGPNTEAFF. The chain uses TRBV7-9 and TRBJ1-1; the TRBD1 assignment by TCRdb is unverifiable without DNA. The CDR3 runs to 15 residues. Germline CDR1 is SEHNR and CDR2 is FQNEAQ (reference sequence).

The V call is TRBV5-1, the J call TRBJ2-5; checking the TCRdb D call of TRBD1 is not possible without DNA. From germline, CDR1 is SGHRS and CDR2 YFSETQ. The CDR3 is 14 amino acids. The CDR3 here is CASRRRGAQETQYF.

The gene calls are TRBV20-1 and TRBJ2-4; TCRdb's D call of TRBD1 is untestable without DNA. Per germline, CDR1 DFQATT and CDR2 SNEGSKA (reference sequence). The CDR3 spans 14 residues. The CDR3 here is CSADTGVGKNIQYF.